The TCR beta chain described here comes from a study of blood T cell repertoires in COVID-19. Overall study: The samples span acute and convalescent COVID-19 from the United States, Italy and Spain. Sources were T cells, B-cell-depleted T cells, or PBMCs; the material itself was cDNA or gDNA.

With 5 bases clipped from V and 5 bases from J, the junction kept 22 bases outside the gene matches. The CDR3 has 20 residues. The germline gives CDR1 MDHEN, CDR2 SYDVKM. Authors' data handling: The authors estimated nucleated cell counts from reference gene primer amplification. Method: immunoSEQ multiplex PCR; TCRdb's copy keeps in-frame clones and lacks some. D and trimming were read from the DNA, whereas the V and J calls and clone size are those reported in that table. The sample contains some 200,000 clones, around 82% of which appear only once. The chain uses TRBV28 and TRBJ2-5, with TRBD2 identical over 11 bases. Sequenced: peripheral blood. This receptor was obtained from a woman aged 25 to 39 who had recovered from COVID-19. The chain's CDR3 is CASSPGQGGTSGSPWETQYF. The CDR3 region has the DNA TGTGCCAGCAGTCCCGGACAGGGTGGTACTAGCGGGAGTCCCTGGGAGACCCAGTACTTC.